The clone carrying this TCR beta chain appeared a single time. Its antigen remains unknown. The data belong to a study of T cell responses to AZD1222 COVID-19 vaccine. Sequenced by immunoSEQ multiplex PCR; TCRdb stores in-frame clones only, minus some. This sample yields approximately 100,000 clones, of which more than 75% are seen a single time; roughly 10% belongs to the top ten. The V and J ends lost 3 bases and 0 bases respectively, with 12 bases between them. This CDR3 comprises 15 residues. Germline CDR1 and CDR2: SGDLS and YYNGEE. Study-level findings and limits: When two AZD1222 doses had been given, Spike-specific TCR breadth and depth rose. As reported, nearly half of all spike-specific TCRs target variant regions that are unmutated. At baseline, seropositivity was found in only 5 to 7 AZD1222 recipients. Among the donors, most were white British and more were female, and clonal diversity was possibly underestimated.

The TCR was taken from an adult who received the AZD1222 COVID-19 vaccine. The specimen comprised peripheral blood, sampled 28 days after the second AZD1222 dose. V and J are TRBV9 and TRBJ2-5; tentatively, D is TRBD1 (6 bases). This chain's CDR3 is CASSGRGGDQETQYF. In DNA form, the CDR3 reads TGTGCCAGCAGCGGGCGTGGGGGCGACCAAGAGACCCAGTACTTC.